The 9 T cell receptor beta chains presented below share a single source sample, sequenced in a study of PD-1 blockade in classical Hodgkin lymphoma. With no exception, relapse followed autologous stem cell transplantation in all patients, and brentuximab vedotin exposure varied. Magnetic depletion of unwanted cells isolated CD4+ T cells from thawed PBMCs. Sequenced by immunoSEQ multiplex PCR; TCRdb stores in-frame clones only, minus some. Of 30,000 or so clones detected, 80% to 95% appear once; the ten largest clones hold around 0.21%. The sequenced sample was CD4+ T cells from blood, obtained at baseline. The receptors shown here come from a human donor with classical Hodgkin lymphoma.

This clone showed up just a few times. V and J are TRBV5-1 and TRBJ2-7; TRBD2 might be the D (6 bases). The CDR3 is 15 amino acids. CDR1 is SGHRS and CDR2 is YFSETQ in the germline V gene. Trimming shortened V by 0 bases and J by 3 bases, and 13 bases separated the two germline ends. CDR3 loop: CASSLAGGSGYEQYF. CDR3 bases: TGCGCCAGCAGCTTGGCTGGGGGGAGCGGCTACGAGCAGTACTTC.

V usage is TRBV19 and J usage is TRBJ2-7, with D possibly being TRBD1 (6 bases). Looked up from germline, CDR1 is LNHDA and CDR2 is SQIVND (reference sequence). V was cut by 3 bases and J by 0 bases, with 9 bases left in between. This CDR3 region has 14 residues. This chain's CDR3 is CASSISDSSYEQYF. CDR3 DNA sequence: TGTGCCAGTAGTATCTCGGACAGCTCCTACGAGCAGTACTTC.

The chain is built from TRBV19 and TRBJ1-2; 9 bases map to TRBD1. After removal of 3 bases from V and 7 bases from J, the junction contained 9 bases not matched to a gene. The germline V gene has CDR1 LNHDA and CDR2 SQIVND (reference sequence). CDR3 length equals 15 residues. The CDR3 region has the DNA TGTGCCAGTAGTATCCCCGGGACAGGGATTTCTGGCTACACCTTC. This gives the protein CASSIPGTGISGYTF.

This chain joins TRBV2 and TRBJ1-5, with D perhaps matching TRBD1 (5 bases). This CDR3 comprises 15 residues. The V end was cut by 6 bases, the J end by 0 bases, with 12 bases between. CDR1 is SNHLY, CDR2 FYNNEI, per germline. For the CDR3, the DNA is TGTGCCAGCAGAGCCGACAGCTATAGCAATCAGCCCCAGCATTTT. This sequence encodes CASRADSYSNQPQHF.

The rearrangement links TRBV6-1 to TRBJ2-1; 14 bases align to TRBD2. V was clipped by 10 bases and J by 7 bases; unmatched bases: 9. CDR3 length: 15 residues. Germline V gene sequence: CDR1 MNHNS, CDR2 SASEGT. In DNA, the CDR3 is TGTGCCACCGGACTAGCGGGAGGAACAAGAAATGAGCAGTTCTTC. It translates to CATGLAGGTRNEQFF.

The CDR3 is CASSEAAEETGSFYNEQFF. In DNA, the CDR3 is TGTGCCAGCAGTGAAGCGGCCGAGGAGACAGGGAGTTTCTACAATGAGCAGTTCTTC. The chain couples TRBV6-1 to TRBJ2-1; the match to TRBD1 covers 7 bases. The J segment lost 3 bases and the V segment lost 0 bases, leaving 14 bases of the junction unmatched. The CDR3 contains 19 residues. CDR1 and CDR2 from the germline V gene are MNHNS and SASEGT.

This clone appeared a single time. For the CDR3, the DNA is TGTGCCAGCGAATCGCAGGGTCCGTACGAGCAGTACTTC. Translated: CASESQGPYEQYF. The chain carries TRBV28 and TRBJ2-7; D may be TRBD1 (5 bases). V dropped 8 bases and J dropped 4 bases, with 15 bases sitting between them. Germline CDR1 reads MDHEN; CDR2 reads SYDVKM. The CDR3 sequence is 13 residues long.

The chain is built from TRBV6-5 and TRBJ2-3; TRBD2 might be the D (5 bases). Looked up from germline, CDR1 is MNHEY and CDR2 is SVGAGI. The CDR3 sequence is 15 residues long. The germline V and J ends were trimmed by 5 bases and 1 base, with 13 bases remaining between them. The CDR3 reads CASSPPPAGTDTQYF. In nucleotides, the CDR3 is TGTGCCAGCAGTCCCCCGCCAGCGGGCACAGATACGCAGTATTTT.

CDR3 bases: TGTGCCAGCACTCAAGGGCATTACGAGCAGTACTTC. Translated: CASTQGHYEQYF. The V gene is TRBV28, the J gene TRBJ2-7; no clear D gene. V gave up 7 bases and J gave up 4 bases, with 11 bases separating them. The CDR3 covers 12 residues. The germline gives CDR1 MDHEN, CDR2 SYDVKM.